Listed below are T cell receptor beta chains from one sample, sequenced in a study of CD8+ T cells in alopecia areata. Profiling relied on immunoSEQ multiplex PCR, and the TCRdb table lists in-frame clones only, not all of them. The sample contains about 42,000 clones, less than 70% of which appear only once. Sample: CD8+ T cells sorted from blood, taken at week 4, from a patient treated with tofacitinib. These TCRs come from a human donor with alopecia areata. CDR3s include the opening cysteine and the closing phenylalanine or tryptophan. Fields, in order: J gene, V gene, clone size, CDR3 length, D gene, CDR3 DNA, CDR3 protein. D genes are given only for firm matches. The size entry is marked missing in some rows and otherwise reads once, few, many or a size class.

TRBJ2-7	TRBV13	NA	10	NA	TGTGCCACCGAAGGGGACGAGCAGTACTTC	CATEGDEQYF
TRBJ2-7	TRBV5-6	once	14	NA	TGTGCCAGCAGCTATGACACGAGGTCCTACGAGCAGTACTTC	CASSYDTRSYEQYF
TRBJ2-1	TRBV2	few	14	NA	TGTGCCAGCAGTGAAGCGGGCGCCGGCAATGAGCAGTTCTTC	CASSEAGAGNEQFF
TRBJ2-1	TRBV4-3	few	13	NA	TGCGCCAGCAGCCAATTCCAGGGGAATGAGCAGTTCTTC	CASSQFQGNEQFF
TRBJ1-1	TRBV30	NA	13	NA	TGTGCCTGGAGTGTATCCAGGGCCGTTGAAGCTTTCTTT	CAWSVSRAVEAFF
TRBJ2-7	TRBV14	medium-sized	18	TRBD1	TGTGCCAGCAGCCAAGGGGGGACAGTGAACCTCTTCCTCTACGAGCAGTACTTC	CASSQGGTVNLFLYEQYF
TRBJ1-2	TRBV29-1	NA	13	TRBD1	TGCAGCGTATCGACAGGGAAGGACTATGGCTACACCTTC	CSVSTGKDYGYTF
TRBJ2-7	TRBV19	NA	13	NA	TGTGCCAGTAGTATAGGACACAAGAGGGAGCAGTACTTC	CASSIGHKREQYF
TRBJ2-6	TRBV25-1	NA	14	NA	TGTGCCAGCAGTGAGGGTTCAGGGGCCAACGTCCTGACTTTC	CASSEGSGANVLTF
TRBJ2-1	TRBV11-2	few	15	NA	TGTGCCAGCAGCTTAAGTAGCCGAAGCGACAATGAGCAGTTCTTC	CASSLSSRSDNEQFF
TRBJ2-7	TRBV10-3	NA	12	NA	TGTGCCATCGAGAGGAACTCCTACGAGCAGTACTTC	CAIERNSYEQYF
TRBJ2-5	TRBV7-2	NA	15	NA	TGTGCCAGCAGCTCCCCCACCCTGGGGGAAGAGACCCAGTACTTC	CASSSPTLGEETQYF
TRBJ2-5	TRBV13	NA	15	TRBD2	TGTGCCAGCAGCTCAGGACTAGCGGCCCAAGAGACCCAGTACTTC	CASSSGLAAQETQYF
TRBJ1-1	TRBV25-1	NA	11	NA	TGTGCCAGCAGAGAAAATCATGAAGCTTTCTTT	CASRENHEAFF
TRBJ1-2	TRBV30	NA	14	NA	TGTGCCTGGACCCCCGGGTTGGGGGGCTATGGCTACACCTTC	CAWTPGLGGYGYTF
TRBJ2-2	TRBV29-1	few	18	NA	TGCAGCGTTGAAGATCCCACGCGTCAGGGGTCGATAACCGGGGAGCTGTTTTTT	CSVEDPTRQGSITGELFF
TRBJ2-1	TRBV29-1	NA	14	TRBD1	TGCAGCGTCAATAGGGACAGCTATTACAATGAGCAGTTCTTC	CSVNRDSYYNEQFF
TRBJ2-7	TRBV29-1	few	12	TRBD1	TGCAGCGTATGGACAGGGAGCAACGAGCAGTACTTC	CSVWTGSNEQYF
TRBJ2-6	TRBV19	NA	15	NA	TGTGCCAGTAGTGGAGGATCCGCTGGGGCCAACGTCCTGACTTTC	CASSGGSAGANVLTF